This TCR beta chain stems from a study of T cells expressing NK-cell markers (dated by TCRdb to 2020 to 2021). Context from the whole study: In sorted CD3+CD56+NKG2C+, CD3+CD56+NKG2C- and CD3+CD56-NKG2C+ T-cell subsets from several donors, TCR beta-chain repertoires were profiled. Seven of the eight sequenced donors were HCMV-seropositive and one was HCMV-seronegative. Randomly selected healthy volunteers, three men and five women, were used as the eight sequenced donors. Illumina HiSeq 2000/2500, MiSeq or NextSeq was used to sequence libraries as 2 x 150 bp reads. Points the paper makes about the study in general: Those dominant clonotypes were again the most abundant among CD3+CD56-NKG2C+ cells in a handful of donors, at about 25-65%. Whether the expanded NKG2C-expressing T cell clones were specific for HCMV antigens was left unclear. In roughly six donors, the dominant CD3+CD56+NKG2C+ clonotypes were among the top 10 CD8+ clonotypes and accounted for about 1.0-7.5% of CD8+ T cells.

HCMV-specific IgG was detected in serum with a commercial ELISA kit to determine HCMV serostatus. Peripheral blood mononuclear cells were isolated from blood by Ficoll density gradient centrifugation. From a lookup of the germline V gene (reference sequence), CDR1 and CDR2 are SEHNR and FQNEAQ. From cysteine to phenylalanine, the CDR3 is 12 amino acids long. The DNA is unrecorded. The sample was run on an Illumina HiSeq 2000. TCR beta cDNA libraries were made by 5'RACE template switching that added a universal primer site and unique molecular identifiers. cDNA synthesis was primed from the TCR beta constant segment, followed by two successive PCR amplification steps. As for the original processing: Reads were demultiplexed and grouped by UMI with MIGEC, and clonotypes were assembled and quantified with MiTCR. To remove erroneous sequences, TCR cDNA sequences were retained only when supported by two or more reads. Downstream repertoire analysis used the tcR package, and clonotypes were matched across fractions by CDR3 nucleotide sequence plus V segment. Antigen specificity was annotated against VDJdb with VDJmatch, allowing one amino acid substitution in CDR3. Each entry corresponds to one CDR3 protein sequence from reads that TCRdb reprocessed, and DNA is not given. These V and J calls are TCRdb output, not the study's own analysis. This sample's clone table shows 550,000 to 600,000 distinct CDR3 sequences. The ten largest clonotypes hold roughly 3.6% of the sample.

On this clonotype itself: It lacks a known antigen.

Sequenced input: blood T cells: a sorted CD56 or NKG2C T cell subset, CD4+ or CD8+ T cells, or bulk PBMC T cells (not recorded which). This receptor was taken from a man between 18 and 29 years old in good health. Donor details come from another sample of the same person, matched by shared clones. The chain joins TRBV7-9 to TRBJ1-2; TCRdb gives TRBD1 as the D gene, but with no DNA this cannot be confirmed. The CDR3 corresponds to CASTLSGHGYTF.